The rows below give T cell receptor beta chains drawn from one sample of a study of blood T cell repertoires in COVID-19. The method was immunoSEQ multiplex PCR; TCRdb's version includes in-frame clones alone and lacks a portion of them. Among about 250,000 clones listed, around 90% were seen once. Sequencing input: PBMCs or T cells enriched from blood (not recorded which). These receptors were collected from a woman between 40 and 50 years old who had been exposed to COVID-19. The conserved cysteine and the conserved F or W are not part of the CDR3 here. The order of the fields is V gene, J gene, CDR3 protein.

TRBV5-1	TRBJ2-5	ASSDRGEETQY
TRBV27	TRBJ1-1	ASSFRGRGEAF
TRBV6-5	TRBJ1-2	ASSPDYYSGYT
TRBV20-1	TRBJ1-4	SASLLRGRDEKLF
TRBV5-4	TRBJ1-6	ASSLAGQNHSPLH
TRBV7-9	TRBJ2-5	ASSPGTSGGRETQY
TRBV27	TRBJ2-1	ASSTRTGYNEQF
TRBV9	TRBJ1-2	ASSRDSFYGYT
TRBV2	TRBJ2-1	ASLEQTYNEQF
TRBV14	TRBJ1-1	ASSQGLTGVTEAF
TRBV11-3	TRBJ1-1	ASSLDLPGQMNTEAF
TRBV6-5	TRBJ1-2	ASSPRGIYGYT
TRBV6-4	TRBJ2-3	ASSDSGDTQY
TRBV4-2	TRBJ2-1	ASSREGGLSNEQF
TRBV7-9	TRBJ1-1	ASSLSGGDTEAF
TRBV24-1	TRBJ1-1	ANQGEKGTEAF
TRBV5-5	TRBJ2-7	ASSKRLDRAYEQY
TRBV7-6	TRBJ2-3	ASSLLARNTDTQY
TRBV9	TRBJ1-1	ASSVAAGLTRNTEAF
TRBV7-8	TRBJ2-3	ASRQGPDTQY
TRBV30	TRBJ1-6	AWTQGYNSPLH
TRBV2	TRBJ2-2	ATRTGPTGELF
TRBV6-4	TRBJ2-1	ASSDSGTGANEQF
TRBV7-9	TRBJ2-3	ASSLGSGSTDTQY
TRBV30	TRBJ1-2	AISQGPYGYT
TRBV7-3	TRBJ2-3	ASSLRTSGTSTDTQY
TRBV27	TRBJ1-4	ASSPPNRNEKLF
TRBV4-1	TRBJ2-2	ASSQVQYTGELF
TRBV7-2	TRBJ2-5	ASSLVGTNQETQY
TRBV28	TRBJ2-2	ASSLWRGGDTGELF
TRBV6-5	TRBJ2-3	ASTRGPVSTDTQY
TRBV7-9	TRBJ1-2	ASSLRSDGYT
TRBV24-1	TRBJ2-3	ATSDPKTQGVTDTQY
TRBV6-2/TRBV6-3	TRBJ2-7	ASSHPDRHLPRQY
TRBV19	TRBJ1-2	ASSPLLGLFYGYT
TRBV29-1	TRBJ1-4	SVAQNNEKLF
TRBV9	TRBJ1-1	ASSVGRGSLNTEAF
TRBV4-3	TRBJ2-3	ASSQDSGDGLYTQY
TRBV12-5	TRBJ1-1	ASGLVLQGEAF
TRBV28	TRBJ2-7	ASSLTGRAYEQY
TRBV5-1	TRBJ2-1	ASSFSGGGGEQF
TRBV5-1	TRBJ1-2	ASSPGGPNYGYT
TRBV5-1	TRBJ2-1	ASSVTSGSWNEQF
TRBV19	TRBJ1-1	ASSIRTGGGNTEAF
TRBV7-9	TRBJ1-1	ASSTHLTLNTEAF
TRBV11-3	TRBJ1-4	ASSQLQGATNEKLF
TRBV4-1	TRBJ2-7	ASSQPRDSYEQY
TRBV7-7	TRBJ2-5	ASSHGTELQETQY
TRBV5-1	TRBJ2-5	ASSLARQETQY
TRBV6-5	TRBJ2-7	ASRDISYEQY
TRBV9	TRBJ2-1	ASSYSSYNRNEQF
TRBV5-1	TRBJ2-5	ASSSPGGSQETQY
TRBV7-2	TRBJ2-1	ASSLGGTKYNEQF
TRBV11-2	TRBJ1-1	ASSLGQGARAEAF
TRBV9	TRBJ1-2	ASSVAGQGLSGYT